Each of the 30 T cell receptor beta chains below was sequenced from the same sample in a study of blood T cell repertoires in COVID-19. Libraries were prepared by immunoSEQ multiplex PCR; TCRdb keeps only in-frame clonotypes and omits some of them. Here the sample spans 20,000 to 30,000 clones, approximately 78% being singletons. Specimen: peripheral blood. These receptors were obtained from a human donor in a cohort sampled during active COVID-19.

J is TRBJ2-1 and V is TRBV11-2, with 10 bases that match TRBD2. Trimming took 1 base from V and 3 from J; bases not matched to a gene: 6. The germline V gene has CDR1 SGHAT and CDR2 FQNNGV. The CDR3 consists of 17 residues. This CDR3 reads CASSLAMSGRVYNEQFF. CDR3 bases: TGTGCCAGCAGCTTAGCAATGAGCGGGAGGGTCTACAATGAGCAGTTCTTC.

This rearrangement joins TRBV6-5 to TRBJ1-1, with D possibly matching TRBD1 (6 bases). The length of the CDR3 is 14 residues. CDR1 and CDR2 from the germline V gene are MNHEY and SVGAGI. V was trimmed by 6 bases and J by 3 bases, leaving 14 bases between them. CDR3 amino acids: CASSQWAGDTEAFF. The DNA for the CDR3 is TGTGCCAGCAGCCAGTGGGCAGGGGACACTGAAGCTTTCTTT.

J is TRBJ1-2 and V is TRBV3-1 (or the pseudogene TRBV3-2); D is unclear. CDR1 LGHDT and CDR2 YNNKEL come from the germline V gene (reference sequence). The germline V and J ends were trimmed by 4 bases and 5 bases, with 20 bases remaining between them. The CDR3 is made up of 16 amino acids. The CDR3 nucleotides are TGTGCCAGCAGCCGTCACGGGTCCCGTGGGAGTTATGGCTACACCTTC. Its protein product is CASSRHGSRGSYGYTF.

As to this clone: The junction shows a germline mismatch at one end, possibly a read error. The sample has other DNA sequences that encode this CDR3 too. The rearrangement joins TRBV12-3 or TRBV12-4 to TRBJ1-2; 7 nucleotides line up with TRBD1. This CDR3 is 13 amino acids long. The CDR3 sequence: CASRGTANYGYTF. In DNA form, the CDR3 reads TGCGCCAGCAGGGGGACAGCCAACTATGGCTACACCTTC.

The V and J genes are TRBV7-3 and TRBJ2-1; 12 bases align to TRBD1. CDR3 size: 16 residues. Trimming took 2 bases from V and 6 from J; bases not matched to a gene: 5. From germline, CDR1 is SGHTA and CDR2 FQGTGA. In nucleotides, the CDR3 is TGTGCCAGCAGCTTATTTGGGACAGGGGGCGTCAATGAGCAGTTCTTC. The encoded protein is CASSLFGTGGVNEQFF. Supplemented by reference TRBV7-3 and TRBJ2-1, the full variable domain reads GAGVSQTPSNKVTEKGKYVELRCDPISGHTALYWYRQSLGQGPEFLIYFQGTGAADDSGLPNDRFFAVRPEGSVSTLKIQRTERGDSAVYLCASSLFGTGGVNEQFFGPGTRLTVL.

CDR3 residues: CASSEDGRGSGANVLTF. DNA of the CDR3: TGTGCCAGCAGTGAGGACGGACGGGGCTCTGGGGCCAACGTCCTGACTTTC. The chain carries TRBV6-4 and TRBJ2-6; a possible D gene is TRBD2 (5 bases). The V gene lost 3 bases and the J gene lost 0 bases, with 12 bases spanning the gap. CDR3 length: 17 amino acids. Germline V lookup: CDR1 MRHNA, CDR2 SNTAGT.

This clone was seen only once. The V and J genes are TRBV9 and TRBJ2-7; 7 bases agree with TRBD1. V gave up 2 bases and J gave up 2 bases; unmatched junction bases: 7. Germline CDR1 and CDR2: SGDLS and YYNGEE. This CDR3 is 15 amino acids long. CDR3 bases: TGTGCCAGCAGCGTTGGGCGGACAGGAACCTACGAGCAGTACTTC. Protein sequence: CASSVGRTGTYEQYF.

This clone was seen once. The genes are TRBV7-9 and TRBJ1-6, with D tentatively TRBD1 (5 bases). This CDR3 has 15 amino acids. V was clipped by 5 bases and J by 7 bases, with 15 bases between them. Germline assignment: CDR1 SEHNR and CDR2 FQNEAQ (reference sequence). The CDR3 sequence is CASSQPQGPNSPLHF. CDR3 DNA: TGTGCCAGCAGCCAACCTCAGGGTCCCAATTCACCCCTCCACTTT.

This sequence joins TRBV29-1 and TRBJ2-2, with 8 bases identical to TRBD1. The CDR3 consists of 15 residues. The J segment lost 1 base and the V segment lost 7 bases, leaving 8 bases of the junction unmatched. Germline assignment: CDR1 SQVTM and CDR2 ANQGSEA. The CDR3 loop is CSANKGTGNTGELFF. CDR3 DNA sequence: TGCAGCGCCAATAAAGGGACAGGGAACACCGGGGAGCTGTTTTTT.

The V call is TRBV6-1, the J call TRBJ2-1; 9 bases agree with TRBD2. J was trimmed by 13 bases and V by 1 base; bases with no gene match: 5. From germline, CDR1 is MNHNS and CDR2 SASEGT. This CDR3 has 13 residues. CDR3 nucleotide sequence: TGTGCCAGCAGTGAAGTTTTGACTAGCGGACAGTTCTTC. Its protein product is CASSEVLTSGQFF.

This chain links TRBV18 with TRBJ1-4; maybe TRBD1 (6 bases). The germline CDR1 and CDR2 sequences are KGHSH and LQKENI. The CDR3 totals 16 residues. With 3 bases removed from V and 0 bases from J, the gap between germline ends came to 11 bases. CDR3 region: CASSPRDIATNEKLFF. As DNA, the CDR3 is TGTGCCAGCTCACCTCGGGACATCGCAACTAATGAAAAACTGTTTTTT.

The CDR3 sequence is CASSSFWTGQANYGYTF. CDR3 nucleotide sequence: TGTGCCAGCAGCTCTTTCTGGACAGGCCAAGCTAACTATGGCTACACCTTC. This rearrangement joins TRBV9 to TRBJ1-2, with 7 bases matching TRBD1. CDR3 length: 17 amino acids. V shed 4 bases, J shed 0 bases, and the junction held 12 bases outside the gene matches. Per the germline V gene, CDR1 is SGDLS and CDR2 is YYNGEE.

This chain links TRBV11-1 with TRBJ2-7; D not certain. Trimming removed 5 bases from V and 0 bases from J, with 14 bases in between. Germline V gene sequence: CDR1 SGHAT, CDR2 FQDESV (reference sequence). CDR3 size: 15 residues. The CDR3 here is CASSRLGGSSYEQYF. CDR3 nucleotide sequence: TGTGCCAGCAGCCGCCTTGGCGGTAGCTCCTACGAGCAGTACTTC. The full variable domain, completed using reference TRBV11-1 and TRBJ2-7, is EAEVAQSPRYKITEKSQAVAFWCDPISGHATLYWYRQILGQGPELLVQFQDESVVDDSQLPKDRFSAERLKGVDSTLKIQPAELGDSAMYLCASSRLGGSSYEQYFGPGTRLTVT.

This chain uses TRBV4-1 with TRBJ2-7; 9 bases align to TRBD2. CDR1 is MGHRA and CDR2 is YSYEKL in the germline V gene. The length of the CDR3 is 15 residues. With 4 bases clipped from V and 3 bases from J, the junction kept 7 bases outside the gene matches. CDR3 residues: CASSLSSGGFYEQYF. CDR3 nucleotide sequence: TGCGCCAGCAGCCTTTCGAGCGGGGGGTTCTACGAGCAGTACTTC.

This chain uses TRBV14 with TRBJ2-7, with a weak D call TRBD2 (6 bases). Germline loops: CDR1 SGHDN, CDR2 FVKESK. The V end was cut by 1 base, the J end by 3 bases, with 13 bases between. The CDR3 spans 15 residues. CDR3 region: CASSQGRGQGYEQYF. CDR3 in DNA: TGTGCCAGCAGCCAAGGGAGGGGCCAAGGCTACGAGCAGTACTTC.

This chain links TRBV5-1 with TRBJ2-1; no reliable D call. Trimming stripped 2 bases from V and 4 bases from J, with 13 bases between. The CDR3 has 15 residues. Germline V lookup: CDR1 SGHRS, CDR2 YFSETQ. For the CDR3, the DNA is TGCGCCAGCAGCTTTAGGCTAGTATCGTACAATGAGCAGTTCTTC. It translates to CASSFRLVSYNEQFF.

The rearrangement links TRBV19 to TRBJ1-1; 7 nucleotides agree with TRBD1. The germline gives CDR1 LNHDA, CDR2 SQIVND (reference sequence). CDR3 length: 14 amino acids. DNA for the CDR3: TGTGCTACAACCTGGGGCAGGGGGATAACTGAAGCTTTCTTT. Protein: CATTWGRGITEAFF. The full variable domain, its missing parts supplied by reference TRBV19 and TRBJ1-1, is DGGITQSPKYLFRKEGQNVTLSCEQNLNHDAMYWYRQDPGQGLRLIYYSQIVNDFQKGDIAEGYSVSREKKESFPLTVTSAQKNPTAFYLCATTWGRGITEAFFGQGTRLTVV.

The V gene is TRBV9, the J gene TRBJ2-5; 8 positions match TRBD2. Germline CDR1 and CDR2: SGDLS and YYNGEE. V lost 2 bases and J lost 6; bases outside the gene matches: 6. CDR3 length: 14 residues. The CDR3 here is CASSVSGRAKTQYF. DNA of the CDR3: TGTGCCAGCAGCGTTTCCGGGAGGGCAAAGACCCAGTACTTC.

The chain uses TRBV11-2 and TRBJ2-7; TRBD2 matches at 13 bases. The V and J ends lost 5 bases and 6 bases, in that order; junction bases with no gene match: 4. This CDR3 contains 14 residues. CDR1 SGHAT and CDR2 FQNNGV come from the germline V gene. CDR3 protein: CASSQRTSGGEQYF. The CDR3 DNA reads TGTGCCAGCAGCCAGCGGACTAGCGGGGGCGAGCAGTACTTC.

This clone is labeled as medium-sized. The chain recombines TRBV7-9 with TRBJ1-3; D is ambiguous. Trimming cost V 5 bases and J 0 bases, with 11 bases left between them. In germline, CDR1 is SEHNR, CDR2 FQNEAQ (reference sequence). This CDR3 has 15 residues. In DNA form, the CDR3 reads TGTGCCAGCAGCGGGCCGATAAGCTCTGGAAACACCATATATTTT. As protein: CASSGPISSGNTIYF.

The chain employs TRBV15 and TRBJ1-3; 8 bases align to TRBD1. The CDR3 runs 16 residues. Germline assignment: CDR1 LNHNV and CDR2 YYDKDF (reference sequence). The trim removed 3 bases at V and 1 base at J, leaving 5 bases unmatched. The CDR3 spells CATSRGTGTSGNTIYF. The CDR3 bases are TGTGCCACCAGCAGGGGGACAGGAACGTCTGGAAACACCATATATTTT.

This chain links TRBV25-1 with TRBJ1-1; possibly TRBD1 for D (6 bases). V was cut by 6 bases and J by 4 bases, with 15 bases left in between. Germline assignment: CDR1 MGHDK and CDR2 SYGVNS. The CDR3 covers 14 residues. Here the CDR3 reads CASSMGHMTTEAFF. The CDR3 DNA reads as TGTGCCAGCAGCATGGGACACATGACCACTGAAGCTTTCTTT.

For the CDR3, the DNA is TGCGCCAGCAGCCAAGATTCGCGGACTAGCGGGAGGGCCACCACCGGGGAGCTGTTTTTT. Residues: CASSQDSRTSGRATTGELFF. The V gene is TRBV4-3, the J gene TRBJ2-2, with TRBD2 matching 15 bases. Trimming cost V 0 bases and J 4 bases; bases outside gene matches: 9. The CDR3 contains 20 residues. The germline CDR1 and CDR2 sequences are LGHNA and YSLEER.

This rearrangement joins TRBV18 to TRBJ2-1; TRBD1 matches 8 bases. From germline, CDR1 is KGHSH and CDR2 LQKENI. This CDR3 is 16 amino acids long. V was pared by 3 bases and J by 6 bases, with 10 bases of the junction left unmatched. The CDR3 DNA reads TGTGCCAGCTCACCGGGTCACCAGGGGGCGGGCAATGAGCAGTTCTTC. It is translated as CASSPGHQGAGNEQFF.

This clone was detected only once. Here the CDR3 reads CASSPETGKEATQYF. In nucleotides, the CDR3 is TGTGCCAGCAGTCCAGAGACAGGGAAGGAGGCTACGCAGTATTTT. J is TRBJ2-3 and V is TRBV28; 7 nucleotides align to TRBD1. J lost 8 bases, V lost 5 bases, and 13 bases had no gene match. Germline V gene lookup returns CDR1 MDHEN and CDR2 SYDVKM. CDR3 size: 15 residues.

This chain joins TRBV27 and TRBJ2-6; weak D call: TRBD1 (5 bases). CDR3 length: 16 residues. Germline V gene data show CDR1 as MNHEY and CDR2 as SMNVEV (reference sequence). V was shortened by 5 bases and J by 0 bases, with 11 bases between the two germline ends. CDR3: CASSGASTSGANVLTF. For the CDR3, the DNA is TGTGCCAGCAGTGGGGCCAGCACCTCTGGGGCCAACGTCCTGACTTTC.

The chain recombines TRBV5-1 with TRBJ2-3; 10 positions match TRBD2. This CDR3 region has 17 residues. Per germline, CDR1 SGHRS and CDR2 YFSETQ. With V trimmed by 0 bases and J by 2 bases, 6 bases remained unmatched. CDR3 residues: CASSLGLAGAATDTQYF. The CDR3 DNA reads TGCGCCAGCAGCTTGGGGCTAGCGGGGGCAGCCACAGATACGCAGTATTTT.

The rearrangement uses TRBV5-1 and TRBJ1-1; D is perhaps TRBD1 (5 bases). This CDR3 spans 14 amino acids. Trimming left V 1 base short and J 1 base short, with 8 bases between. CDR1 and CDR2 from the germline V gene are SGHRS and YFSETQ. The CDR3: CASSLQGANTEAFF. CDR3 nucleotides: TGCGCCAGCAGCTTGCAGGGCGCGAACACTGAAGCTTTCTTT.

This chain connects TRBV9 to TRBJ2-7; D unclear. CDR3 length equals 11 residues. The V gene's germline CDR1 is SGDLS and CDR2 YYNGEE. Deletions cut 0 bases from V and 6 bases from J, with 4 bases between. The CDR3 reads CASSVDTEQYF. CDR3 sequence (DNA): TGTGCCAGCAGCGTAGACACCGAGCAGTACTTC.

CDR3 DNA sequence: TGTGCCAGCAGTAATTGGGGGCCCTACGAGCAGTACTTC. Translation: CASSNWGPYEQYF. This chain connects TRBV7-2 to TRBJ2-7, with D maybe TRBD1 (6 bases). Deletions cut 6 bases from V and 2 bases from J, with 11 bases between. Germline values: CDR1 SGHTA, CDR2 FQGNSA. The CDR3 is 13 residues long.